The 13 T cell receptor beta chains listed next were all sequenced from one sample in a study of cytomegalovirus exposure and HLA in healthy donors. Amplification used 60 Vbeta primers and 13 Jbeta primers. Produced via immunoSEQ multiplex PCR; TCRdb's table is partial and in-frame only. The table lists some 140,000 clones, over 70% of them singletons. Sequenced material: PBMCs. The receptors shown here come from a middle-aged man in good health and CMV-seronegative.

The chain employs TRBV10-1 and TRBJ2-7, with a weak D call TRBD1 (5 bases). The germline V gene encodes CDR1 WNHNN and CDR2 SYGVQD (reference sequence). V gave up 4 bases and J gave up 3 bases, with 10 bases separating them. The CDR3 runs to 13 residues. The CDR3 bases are TGCGCCAGCAGTGCAGCAGGGCTCTACGAGCAGTACTTC. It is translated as CASSAAGLYEQYF.

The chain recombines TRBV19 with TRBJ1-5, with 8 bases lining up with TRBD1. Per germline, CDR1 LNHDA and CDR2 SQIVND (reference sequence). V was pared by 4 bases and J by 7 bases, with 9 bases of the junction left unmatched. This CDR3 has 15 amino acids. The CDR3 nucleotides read TGTGCCAGTAGTACGGACAGGGATTCTCAGCAGCCCCAGCATTTT. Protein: CASSTDRDSQQPQHF.

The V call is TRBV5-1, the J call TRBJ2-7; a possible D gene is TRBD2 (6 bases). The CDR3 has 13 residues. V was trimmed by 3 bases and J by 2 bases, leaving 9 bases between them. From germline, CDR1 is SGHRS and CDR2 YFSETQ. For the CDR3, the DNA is TGCGCCAGCAGCTCGCCGGGGGCCTACGAGCAGTACTTC. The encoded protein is CASSSPGAYEQYF.

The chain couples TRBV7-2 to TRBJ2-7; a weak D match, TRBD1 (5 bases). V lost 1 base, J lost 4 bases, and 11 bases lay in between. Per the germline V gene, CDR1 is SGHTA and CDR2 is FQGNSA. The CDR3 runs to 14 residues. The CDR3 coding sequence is TGTGCCAGCAGCTTAGATAAGGGGATATACGAGCAGTACTTC. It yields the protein CASSLDKGIYEQYF. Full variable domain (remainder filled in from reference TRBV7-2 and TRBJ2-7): GAGVSQSPSNKVTEKGKDVELRCDPISGHTALYWYRQSLGQGLEFLIYFQGNSAPDKSGLPSDRFSAERTGGSVSTLTIQRTQQEDSAVYLCASSLDKGIYEQYFGPGTRLTVT.

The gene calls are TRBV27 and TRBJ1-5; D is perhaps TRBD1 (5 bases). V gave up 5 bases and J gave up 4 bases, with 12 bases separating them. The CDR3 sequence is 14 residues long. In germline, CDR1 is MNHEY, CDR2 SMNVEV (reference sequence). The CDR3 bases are TGTGCCAGCAGTCCCGCGGGGGGGAATCAGCCCCAGCATTTT. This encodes CASSPAGGNQPQHF.

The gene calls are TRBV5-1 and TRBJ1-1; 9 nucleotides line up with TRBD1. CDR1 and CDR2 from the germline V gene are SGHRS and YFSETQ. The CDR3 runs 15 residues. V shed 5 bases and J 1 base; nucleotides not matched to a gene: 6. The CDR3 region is CASSPAGQGNTEAFF. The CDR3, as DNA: TGCGCCAGCAGTCCGGCGGGACAGGGGAACACTGAAGCTTTCTTT.

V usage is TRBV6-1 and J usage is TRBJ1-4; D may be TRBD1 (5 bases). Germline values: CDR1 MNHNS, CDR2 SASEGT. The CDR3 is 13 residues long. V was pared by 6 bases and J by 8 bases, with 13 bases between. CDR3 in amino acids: CASRQTGGEKLFF. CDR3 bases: TGTGCCAGCAGACAGACTGGGGGGGAAAAACTGTTTTTT.

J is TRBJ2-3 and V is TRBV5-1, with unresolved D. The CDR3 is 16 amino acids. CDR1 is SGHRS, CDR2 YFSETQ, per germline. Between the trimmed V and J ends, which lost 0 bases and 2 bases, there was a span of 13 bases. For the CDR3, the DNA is TGCGCCAGCAGCTTGGCCGGTAGTCGCGTCACAGATACGCAGTATTTT. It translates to CASSLAGSRVTDTQYF.

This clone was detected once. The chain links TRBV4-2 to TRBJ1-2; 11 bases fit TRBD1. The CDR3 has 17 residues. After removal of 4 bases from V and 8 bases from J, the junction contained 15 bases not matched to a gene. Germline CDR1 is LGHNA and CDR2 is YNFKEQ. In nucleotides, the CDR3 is TGTGCCAGCAGCCCCGGGACAGGGGGAGAAATAGTCGACGGCTACACCTTC. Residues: CASSPGTGGEIVDGYTF.

The CDR3 nucleotides are TGTGCCAGCAAAGGACAGGGCGGCTATGGCTACACCTTC. Its protein is CASKGQGGYGYTF. V and J are TRBV19 and TRBJ1-2; 8 bases match TRBD1. The J segment lost 4 bases and the V segment lost 9 bases, leaving 7 bases of the junction unmatched. Looked up from germline, CDR1 is LNHDA and CDR2 is SQIVND (reference sequence). The CDR3 spans 13 residues.

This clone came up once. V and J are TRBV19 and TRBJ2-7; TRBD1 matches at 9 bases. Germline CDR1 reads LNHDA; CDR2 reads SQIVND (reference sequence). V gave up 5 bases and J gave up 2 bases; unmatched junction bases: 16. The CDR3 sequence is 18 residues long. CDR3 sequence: CASSLQGIGTGLTYEQYF. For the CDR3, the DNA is TGTGCCAGTAGTCTCCAGGGGATCGGGACAGGGCTAACCTACGAGCAGTACTTC.

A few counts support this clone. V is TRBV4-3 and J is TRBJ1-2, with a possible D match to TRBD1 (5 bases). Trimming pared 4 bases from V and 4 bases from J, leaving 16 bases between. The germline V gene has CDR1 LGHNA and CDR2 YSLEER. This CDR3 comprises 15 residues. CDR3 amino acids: CASSPQTNGGYGYTF. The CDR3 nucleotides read TGCGCCAGCAGCCCCCAGACGAACGGGGGCTATGGCTACACCTTC.

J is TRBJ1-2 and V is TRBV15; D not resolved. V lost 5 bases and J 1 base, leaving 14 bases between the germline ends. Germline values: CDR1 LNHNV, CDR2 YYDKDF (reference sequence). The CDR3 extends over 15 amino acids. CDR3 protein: CATSVLDRGNYGYTF. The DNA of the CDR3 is TGTGCCACCAGCGTACTAGATCGGGGTAACTATGGCTACACCTTC.